This T cell receptor (beta chain) was retrieved from a study of vaccination and CD4 T cells after COVID-19. Study background: The makeup of the convalescents was six males and four females, two of them Hispanic. Control cultures used a CEFX viral epitope pool, an HIV-1 Nef peptide pool, or no peptide. General study findings and limits: The median number of SARS-CoV-2-reactive clonotypes increased from approximately 21 to 38, a change that did not reach significance. Researchers report that a median roughly 86% of reactive clones in convalescent patients surfaced only post-vaccination.

The Oncomine TCR Beta short-read assay sequenced DNA from cultured CD4+ T cells. TCRdb re-analysed the PCR reads in MiXCR, keeping a single row per CDR3 protein. The data show about 14,000 distinct CDR3 sequences, 33% seen once. Treatment given: 10-day PBMC culture with coronavirus spike peptide pools or control peptides (ViraFEST assay). On this clonotype: The target antigen is unknown.

This clonotype was obtained from a human donor who had recovered from COVID-19. This material consisted of CD4+ T cells from blood, cultured in vitro, taken after SARS-CoV-2 vaccination.

The DNA of the CDR3 is TGTGCCAGCACTCTTAGCGGTAACTCCTACAATGAGCAGTTCTTC. Its protein product is CASTLSGNSYNEQFF. The rearrangement links TRBV6-1 to TRBJ2-1, with a tentative D call TRBD2 (6 bases). V was shortened by 7 bases and J by 0 bases, with 13 bases between the two germline ends. Germline assignment: CDR1 MNHNS and CDR2 SASEGT. The CDR3 runs to 15 residues.